One and the same sample provided the 9 T cell receptor beta chains below, sequenced in a study of T-cell reconstitution after alpha-beta-depleted transplantation in children. Unique molecular identifiers were incorporated during preparation of the TCRbeta library. A single record per CDR3 protein comes from TCRdb applying MiXCR to the PCR reads. The sample shows a few hundred thousand distinct CDR3 sequences, about 16% of them seen only once. This material consisted of PBMCs from the stem cell graft donor, taken from the stem cell graft. These receptors were taken from a human donor who donated a stem cell graft to a child with acute lymphoblastic leukemia.

This clonotype was seen only a few times. CDR3 nucleotide sequence: TGCAGCGTTCGTGGCAGCTTCTCCTACGAGCAGTACTTC. It codes for CSVRGSFSYEQYF. The genes are TRBV29-1 and TRBJ2-7; D is unclear. V was shortened by 5 bases and J by 0 bases, with 11 bases between the two germline ends. CDR1 SQVTM and CDR2 ANQGSEA come from the germline V gene. CDR3 length equals 13 residues.

The V gene is TRBV25-1, the J gene TRBJ1-1; D is ambiguous. This CDR3 contains 14 residues. V dropped 3 bases and J dropped 1 base, with 9 bases sitting between them. Germline assignment: CDR1 MGHDK and CDR2 SYGVNS. CDR3 loop: CASSDSRSNTEAFF. The CDR3 region has the DNA TGTGCCAGCAGTGATTCCCGCTCGAACACTGAAGCTTTCTTT.

This clonotype was found a few times. The V gene is TRBV19, the J gene TRBJ2-3, with 7 bases fitting TRBD2. The V gene end was trimmed by 5 bases and the J gene end by 2 bases; junction bases not matched to a gene: 4. CDR3 length: 14 amino acids. Looked up from germline, CDR1 is LNHDA and CDR2 is SQIVND (reference sequence). The CDR3 is CASSRDYATDTQYF. The CDR3 DNA reads as TGTGCCAGTAGTCGGGACTATGCCACAGATACGCAGTATTTT.

On this clonotype: One junction end does not reproduce the germline sequence, and a read error may be involved. V gene TRBV5-1 combines with J gene TRBJ1-1, with 7 bases matching TRBD1. The CDR3 covers 13 residues. The germline V gene has CDR1 SGHRS and CDR2 YFSETQ. The CDR3 here is CASSGTGTVEAYF. In DNA, the CDR3 is TGCGCCAGCAGCGGGACCGGGACAGTCGAAGCTTACTTT. The variable domain in full, completed from reference TRBV5-1 and TRBJ1-1, reads KAGVTQTPRYLIKTRGQQVTLSCSPISGHRSVSWYQQTPGQGLQFLFEYFSETQRNKGNFPGRFSGRQFSNSRSEMNVSTLELGDSALYLCASSGTGTVEAYFGQGTRLTVV.

Only a few counts were recorded for this clonotype. The chain links TRBV27 to TRBJ2-5; D is unresolved. This CDR3 has 13 residues. The germline CDR1 and CDR2 sequences are MNHEY and SMNVEV (reference sequence). The V end was cut by 5 bases, the J end by 4 bases, with 11 bases between. CDR3 coding DNA: TGTGCCAGCAGTCCCCTCCCCCGAGAGACCCAGTACTTC. Translated: CASSPLPRETQYF.

CDR3 amino acids: CASSLSGGNGYTF. In DNA form, the CDR3 reads TGTGCCAGCAGTTTGTCGGGGGGCAATGGCTACACCTTC. The rearrangement joins TRBV27 to TRBJ1-2; TRBD1 might be the D (6 bases). The CDR3 runs 13 residues. Trimming pared 3 bases from V and 6 bases from J, leaving 11 bases between. Looked up from germline, CDR1 is MNHEY and CDR2 is SMNVEV (reference sequence).

This clonotype was seen a handful of times. The J gene is TRBJ2-1, the V gene TRBV29-1, with D perhaps TRBD2 (5 bases). Germline CDR1 reads SQVTM; CDR2 reads ANQGSEA. This CDR3 is 11 amino acids long. V was shortened by 8 bases and J by 9 bases, with 14 bases between the two germline ends. The DNA of the CDR3 is TGCAGCCAGTGGGAGTTCAGTGAGCAGTTCTTC. This gives the protein CSQWEFSEQFF.

The chain couples TRBV5-1 to TRBJ2-7; 7 bases line up with TRBD2. Germline V gene sequence: CDR1 SGHRS, CDR2 YFSETQ. V trimming: 0 bases; J trimming: 3 bases; junction bases outside the gene matches: 9. CDR3 length equals 16 residues. CDR3 sequence: CASSLEAGVFSYEQYF. In nucleotides, the CDR3 is TGCGCCAGCAGCTTGGAGGCGGGAGTCTTCAGCTACGAGCAGTACTTC.

This sequence joins TRBV15 and TRBJ2-5; possibly TRBD2 for D (6 bases). The germline V and J ends were trimmed by 5 bases and 5 bases, with 18 bases remaining between them. The CDR3 has 15 residues. CDR1 is LNHNV and CDR2 is YYDKDF in the germline V gene (reference sequence). CDR3 nucleotide sequence: TGTGCCACCAGCGGGGCCGGGAGAGAGGGGGAGACCCAGTACTTC. It specifies CATSGAGREGETQYF.